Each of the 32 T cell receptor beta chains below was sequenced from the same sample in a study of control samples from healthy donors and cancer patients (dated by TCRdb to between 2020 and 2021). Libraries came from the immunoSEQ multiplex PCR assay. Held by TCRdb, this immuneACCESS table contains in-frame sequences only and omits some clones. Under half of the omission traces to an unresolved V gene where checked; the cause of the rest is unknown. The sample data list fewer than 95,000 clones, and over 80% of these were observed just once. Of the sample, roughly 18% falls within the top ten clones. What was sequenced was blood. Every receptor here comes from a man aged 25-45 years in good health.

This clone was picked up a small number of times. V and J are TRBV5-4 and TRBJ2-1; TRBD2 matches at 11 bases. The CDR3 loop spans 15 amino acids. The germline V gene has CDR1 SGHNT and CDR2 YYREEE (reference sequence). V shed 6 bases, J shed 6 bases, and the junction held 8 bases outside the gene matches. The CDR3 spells CASTQTSGATNEQFF. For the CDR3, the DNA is TGTGCCAGCACCCAGACTAGCGGGGCCACCAATGAGCAGTTCTTC.

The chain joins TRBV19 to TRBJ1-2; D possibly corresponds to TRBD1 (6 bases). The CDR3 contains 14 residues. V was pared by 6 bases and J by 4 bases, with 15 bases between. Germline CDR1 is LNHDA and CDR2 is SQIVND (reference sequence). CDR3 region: CASRISGDSYGYTF. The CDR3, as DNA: TGTGCCAGTAGGATCTCAGGGGATAGCTATGGCTACACCTTC. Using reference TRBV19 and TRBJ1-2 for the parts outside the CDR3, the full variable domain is DGGITQSPKYLFRKEGQNVTLSCEQNLNHDAMYWYRQDPGQGLRLIYYSQIVNDFQKGDIAEGYSVSREKKESFPLTVTSAQKNPTAFYLCASRISGDSYGYTFGSGTRLTVV.

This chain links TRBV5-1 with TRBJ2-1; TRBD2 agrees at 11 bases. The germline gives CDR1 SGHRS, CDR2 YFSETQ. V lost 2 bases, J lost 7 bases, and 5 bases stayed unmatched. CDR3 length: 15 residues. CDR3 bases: TGCGCCAGCAGCTTTAGCGGGGGGGCTAGTAATGAGCAGTTCTTC. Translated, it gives CASSFSGGASNEQFF.

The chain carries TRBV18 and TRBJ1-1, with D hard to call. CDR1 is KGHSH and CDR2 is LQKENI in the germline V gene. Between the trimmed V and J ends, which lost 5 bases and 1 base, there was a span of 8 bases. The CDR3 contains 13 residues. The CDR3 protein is CASSGQSNTEAFF. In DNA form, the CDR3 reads TGTGCCAGCTCAGGGCAGTCGAACACTGAAGCTTTCTTT.

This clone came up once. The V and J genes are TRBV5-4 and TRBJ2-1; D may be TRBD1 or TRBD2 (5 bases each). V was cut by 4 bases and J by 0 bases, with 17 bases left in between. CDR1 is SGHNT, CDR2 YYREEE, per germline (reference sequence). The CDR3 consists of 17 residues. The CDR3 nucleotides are TGTGCCAGCAGCATGAAGATGGGACCTAACTCCTACAATGAGCAGTTCTTC. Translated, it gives CASSMKMGPNSYNEQFF.

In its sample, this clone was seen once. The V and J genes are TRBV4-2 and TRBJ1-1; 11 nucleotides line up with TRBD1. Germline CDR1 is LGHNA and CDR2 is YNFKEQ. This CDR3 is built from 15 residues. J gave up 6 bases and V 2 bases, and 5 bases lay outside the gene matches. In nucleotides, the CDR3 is TGTGCCAGCAGCCAACACGGGACAGGGGGAGCTGAAGCTTTCTTT. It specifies CASSQHGTGGAEAFF.

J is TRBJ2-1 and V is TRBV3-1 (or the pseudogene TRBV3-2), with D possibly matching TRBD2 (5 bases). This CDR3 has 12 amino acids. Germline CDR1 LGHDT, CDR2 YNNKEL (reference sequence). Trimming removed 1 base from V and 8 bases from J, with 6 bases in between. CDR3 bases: TGTGCCAGCAGCCAAGTTAGCGATGAGCAGTTCTTC. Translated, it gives CASSQVSDEQFF.

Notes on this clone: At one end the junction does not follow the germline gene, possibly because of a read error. The CDR3 spells CASSLGGLNSALHF. The CDR3 bases are TGTGCCAGCAGCTTAGGAGGGCTTAATTCAGCCCTCCACTTT. The chain uses TRBV11-2 and TRBJ1-6; D not certain. The germline V gene has CDR1 SGHAT and CDR2 FQNNGV. The CDR3 extends over 14 amino acids.

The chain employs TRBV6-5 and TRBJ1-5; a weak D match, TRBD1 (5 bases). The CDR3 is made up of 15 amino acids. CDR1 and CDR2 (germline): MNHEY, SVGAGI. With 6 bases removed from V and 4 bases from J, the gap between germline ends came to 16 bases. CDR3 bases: TGTGCCAGCAGCCCGCAGGAGGGGTTGAATCAGCCCCAGCATTTT. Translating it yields CASSPQEGLNQPQHF.

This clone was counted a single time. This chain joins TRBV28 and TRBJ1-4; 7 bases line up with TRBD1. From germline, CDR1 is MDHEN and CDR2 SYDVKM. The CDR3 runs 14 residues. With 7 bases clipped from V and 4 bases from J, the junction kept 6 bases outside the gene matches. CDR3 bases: TGTGCCAGCAACCCCCGGGACAGTAATGAAAAACTGTTTTTT. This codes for CASNPRDSNEKLFF.

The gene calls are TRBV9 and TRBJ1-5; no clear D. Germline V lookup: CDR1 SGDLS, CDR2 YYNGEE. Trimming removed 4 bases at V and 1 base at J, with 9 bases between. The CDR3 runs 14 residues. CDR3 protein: CASSPSLSNQPQHF. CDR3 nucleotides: TGTGCCAGCAGCCCAAGTCTGAGCAATCAGCCCCAGCATTTT.

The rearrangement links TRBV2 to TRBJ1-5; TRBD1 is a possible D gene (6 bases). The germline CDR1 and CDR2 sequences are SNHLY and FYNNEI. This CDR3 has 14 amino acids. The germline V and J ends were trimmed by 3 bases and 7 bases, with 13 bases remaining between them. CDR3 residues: CASSDNGGAQPQHF. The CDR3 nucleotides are TGTGCCAGCAGTGATAATGGGGGCGCCCAGCCCCAGCATTTT.

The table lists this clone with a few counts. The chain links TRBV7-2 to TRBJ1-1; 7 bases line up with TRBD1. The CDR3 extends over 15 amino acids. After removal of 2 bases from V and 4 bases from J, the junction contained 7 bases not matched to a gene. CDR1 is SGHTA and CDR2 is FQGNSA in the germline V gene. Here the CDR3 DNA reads TGTGCCAGCAGCTTACATGGCCAGGGGGTCACTGAAGCTTTCTTT. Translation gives CASSLHGQGVTEAFF.

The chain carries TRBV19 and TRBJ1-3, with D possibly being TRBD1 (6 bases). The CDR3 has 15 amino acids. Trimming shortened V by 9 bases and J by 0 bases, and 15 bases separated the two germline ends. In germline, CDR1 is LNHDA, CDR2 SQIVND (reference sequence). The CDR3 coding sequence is TGTGCCAGCCTACAGGGCCCTTTCTCTGGAAACACCATATATTTT. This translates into CASLQGPFSGNTIYF.

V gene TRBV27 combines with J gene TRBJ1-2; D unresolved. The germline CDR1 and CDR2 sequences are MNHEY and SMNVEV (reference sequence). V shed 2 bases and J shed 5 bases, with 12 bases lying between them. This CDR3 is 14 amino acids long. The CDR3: CASSLSAGSYGYTF. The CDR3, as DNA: TGTGCCAGCAGTTTAAGCGCCGGAAGTTATGGCTACACCTTC.

The CDR3 sequence is CASSNKHGGAGDTQYF. The DNA for the CDR3 is TGTGCCAGCAGCAATAAGCACGGGGGGGCAGGAGATACGCAGTATTTT. The genes are TRBV7-8 and TRBJ2-3, with 8 bases matching TRBD2. The CDR3 length is 16 residues. Germline V gives CDR1 SGHVS, CDR2 FQNEAQ. J was trimmed by 5 bases and V by 5 bases; bases with no gene match: 12. The full variable domain, rest sourced from reference TRBV7-8 and TRBJ2-3, is GAGVSQSPRYKVAKRGQDVALRCDPISGHVSLFWYQQALGQGPEFLTYFQNEAQLDKSGLPSDRFFAERPEGSVSTLKIQRTQQEDSAVYLCASSNKHGGAGDTQYFGPGTRLTVL.

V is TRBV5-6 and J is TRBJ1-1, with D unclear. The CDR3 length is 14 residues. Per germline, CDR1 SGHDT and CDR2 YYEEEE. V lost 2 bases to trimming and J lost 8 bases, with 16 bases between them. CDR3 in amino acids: CASSFWETGKEAFF. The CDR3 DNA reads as TGTGCCAGCAGCTTTTGGGAAACGGGTAAAGAAGCTTTCTTT.

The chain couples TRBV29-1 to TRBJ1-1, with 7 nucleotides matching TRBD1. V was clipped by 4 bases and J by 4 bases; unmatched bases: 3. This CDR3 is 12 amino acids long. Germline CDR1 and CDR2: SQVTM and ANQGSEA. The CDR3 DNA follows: TGCAGCGTTGGCCACAGGGGCACTGAAGCTTTCTTT. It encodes CSVGHRGTEAFF.

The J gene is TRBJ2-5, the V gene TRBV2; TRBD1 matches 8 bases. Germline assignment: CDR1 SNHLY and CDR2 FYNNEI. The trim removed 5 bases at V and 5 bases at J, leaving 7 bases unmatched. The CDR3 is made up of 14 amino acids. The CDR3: CASSPGQVAETQYF. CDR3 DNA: TGTGCCAGCAGTCCGGGACAGGTAGCTGAGACCCAGTACTTC.

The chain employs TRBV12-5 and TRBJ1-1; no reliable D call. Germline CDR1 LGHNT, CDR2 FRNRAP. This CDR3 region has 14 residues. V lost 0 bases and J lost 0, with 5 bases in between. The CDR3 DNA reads TGTGCTAGTGGTTTGGTGTCGGTGAACACTGAAGCTTTCTTT. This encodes CASGLVSVNTEAFF.

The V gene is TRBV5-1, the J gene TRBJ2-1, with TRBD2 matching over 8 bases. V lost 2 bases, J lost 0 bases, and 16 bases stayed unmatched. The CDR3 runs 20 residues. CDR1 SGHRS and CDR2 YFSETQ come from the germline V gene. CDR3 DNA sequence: TGCGCCAGCAGCTTCTCTAGGGGTAGCGGGGCAAAATACTCCTACAATGAGCAGTTCTTC. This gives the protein CASSFSRGSGAKYSYNEQFF.

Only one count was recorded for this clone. CDR3 residues: CASSWPGTEAFF. The DNA for the CDR3 is TGCGCCAGCAGTTGGCCCGGCACTGAAGCTTTCTTT. The chain couples TRBV10-2 to TRBJ1-1; D is unresolved. Germline values: CDR1 WSHSY, CDR2 SAAADI. Trimming removed 5 bases from V and 4 bases from J, with 8 bases in between. The CDR3 covers 12 residues.

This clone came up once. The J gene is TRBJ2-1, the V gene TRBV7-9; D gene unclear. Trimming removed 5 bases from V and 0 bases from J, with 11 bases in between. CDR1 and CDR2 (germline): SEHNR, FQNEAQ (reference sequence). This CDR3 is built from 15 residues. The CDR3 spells CASSRALGSYNEQFF. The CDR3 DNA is TGTGCCAGCAGCCGCGCACTGGGCTCCTACAATGAGCAGTTCTTC.

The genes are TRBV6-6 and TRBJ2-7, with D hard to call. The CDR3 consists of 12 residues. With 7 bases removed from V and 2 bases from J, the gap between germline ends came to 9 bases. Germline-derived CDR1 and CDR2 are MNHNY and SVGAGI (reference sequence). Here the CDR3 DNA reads TGTGCCAGCAAGGGCTCTCCCTACGAGCAGTACTTC. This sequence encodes CASKGSPYEQYF.

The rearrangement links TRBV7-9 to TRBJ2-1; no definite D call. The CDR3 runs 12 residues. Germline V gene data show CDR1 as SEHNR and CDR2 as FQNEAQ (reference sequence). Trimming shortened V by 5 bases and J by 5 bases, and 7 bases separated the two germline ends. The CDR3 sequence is CASSGDNNEQFF. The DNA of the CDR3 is TGTGCCAGCAGCGGGGATAACAATGAGCAGTTCTTC. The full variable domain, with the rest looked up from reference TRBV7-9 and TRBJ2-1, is DTGVSQNPRHKITKRGQNVTFRCDPISEHNRLYWYRQTLGQGPEFLTYFQNEAQLEKSRLLSDRFSAERPKGSFSTLEIQRTEQGDSAMYLCASSGDNNEQFFGPGTRLTVL.

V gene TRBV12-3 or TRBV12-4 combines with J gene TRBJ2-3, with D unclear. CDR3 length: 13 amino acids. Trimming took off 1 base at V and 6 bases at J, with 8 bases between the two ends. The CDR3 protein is CASSLVRWDTQYF. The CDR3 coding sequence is TGTGCCAGCAGTTTAGTGAGGTGGGATACGCAGTATTTT.

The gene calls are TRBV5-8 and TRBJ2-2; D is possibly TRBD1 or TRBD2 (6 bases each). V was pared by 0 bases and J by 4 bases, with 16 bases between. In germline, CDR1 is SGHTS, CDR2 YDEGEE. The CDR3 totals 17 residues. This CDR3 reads CASSLERGEGGTGELFF. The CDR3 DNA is TGTGCCAGCAGCTTGGAGAGGGGCGAGGGGGGCACCGGGGAGCTGTTTTTT.

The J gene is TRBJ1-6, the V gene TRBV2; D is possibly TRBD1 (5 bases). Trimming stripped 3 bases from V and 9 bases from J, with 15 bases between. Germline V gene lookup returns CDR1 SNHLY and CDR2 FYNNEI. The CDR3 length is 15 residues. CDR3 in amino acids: CASSDFGGSVSPLHF. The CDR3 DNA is TGTGCCAGCAGTGACTTTGGGGGATCGGTTTCACCCCTCCACTTT.

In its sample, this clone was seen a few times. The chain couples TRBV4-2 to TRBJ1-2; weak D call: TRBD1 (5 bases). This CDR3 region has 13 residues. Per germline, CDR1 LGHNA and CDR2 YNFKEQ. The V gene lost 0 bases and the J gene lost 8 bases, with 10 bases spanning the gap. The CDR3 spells CASSQDRARGYTF. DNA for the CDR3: TGTGCCAGCAGCCAAGACAGGGCCCGAGGCTACACCTTC.

The DNA of the CDR3 is TGTGCCAGCAGCTTAGGTTTGGGGTCACTTAATGAAAAACTGTTTTTT. Translation: CASSLGLGSLNEKLFF. The chain recombines TRBV7-9 with TRBJ1-4; D not certain. The CDR3 spans 16 residues. V lost 1 base, J lost 4 bases, and 13 bases lay in between. CDR1 SEHNR and CDR2 FQNEAQ come from the germline V gene (reference sequence).

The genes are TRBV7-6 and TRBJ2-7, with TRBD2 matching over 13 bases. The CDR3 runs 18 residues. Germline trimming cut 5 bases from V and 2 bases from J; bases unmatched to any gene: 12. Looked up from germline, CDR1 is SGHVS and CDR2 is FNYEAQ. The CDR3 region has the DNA TGTGCCAGCAGCCTTAGAGAGAGTGGGACTAGCGGGACCTACGAGCAGTACTTC. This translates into CASSLRESGTSGTYEQYF. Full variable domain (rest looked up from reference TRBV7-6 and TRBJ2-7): GAGVSQSPRYKVTKRGQDVALRCDPISGHVSLYWYRQALGQGPEFLTYFNYEAQQDKSGLPNDRFSAERPEGSISTLTIQRTEQRDSAMYRCASSLRESGTSGTYEQYFGPGTRLTVT.

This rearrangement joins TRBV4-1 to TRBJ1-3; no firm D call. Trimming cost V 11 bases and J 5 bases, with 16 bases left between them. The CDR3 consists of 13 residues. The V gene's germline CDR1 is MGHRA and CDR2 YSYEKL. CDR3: CAPLGGSRNTIYF. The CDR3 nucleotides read TGCGCCCCCTTGGGAGGATCGCGAAACACCATATATTTT.